These 28 T cell receptor beta chains share one sample of origin, sequenced in a study of blood T cell repertoires in COVID-19. Clones were read by immunoSEQ multiplex PCR, and TCRdb kept only the in-frame ones, dropping some. Counted here are over 100,000 clones, around 83% occurring once; the ten biggest clones make up nearly 4%. Input material: PBMCs or T cells enriched from blood (not recorded which). The origin of the receptors is a woman aged 30 to 39 who had recovered from COVID-19.

V usage is TRBV4-3 and J usage is TRBJ2-6; 7 bases fit TRBD1. J lost 0 bases, V lost 5 bases, and 7 bases had no gene match. The CDR3 spans 17 residues. Germline V gives CDR1 LGHNA, CDR2 YSLEER. DNA for the CDR3: TGCGCCAGCAGCTTGCGGACAGGCCTCTCTGGGGCCAACGTCCTGACTTTC. Protein sequence: CASSLRTGLSGANVLTF.

V is TRBV27 and J is TRBJ2-7; weak D call: TRBD1 (6 bases). The V gene lost 6 bases and the J gene lost 2 bases, with 14 bases spanning the gap. Germline assignment: CDR1 MNHEY and CDR2 SMNVEV (reference sequence). The CDR3 extends over 14 amino acids. CDR3 in DNA: TGTGCCAGCAGGGGACATGTCCGAACCTACGAGCAGTACTTC. As protein: CASRGHVRTYEQYF.

This chain joins TRBV24-1 and TRBJ2-1, with 10 bases aligning to TRBD2. Per the germline V gene, CDR1 is KGHDR and CDR2 is SFDVKD. The V and J ends lost 4 bases and 1 base, in that order; junction bases with no gene match: 3. The CDR3 is made up of 16 amino acids. CDR3 loop: CATSDTLAGSYNEQFF. The CDR3 nucleotides read TGTGCCACCAGTGACACACTAGCGGGGTCCTACAATGAGCAGTTCTTC.

The chain is built from TRBV7-2 and TRBJ2-2; tentatively, D is TRBD1 (5 bases). Germline values: CDR1 SGHTA, CDR2 FQGNSA. V was trimmed by 8 bases and J by 6 bases, leaving 19 bases between them. CDR3 length: 15 residues. The CDR3 region is CASQTASIIAGELFF. As DNA, the CDR3 is TGTGCCAGCCAGACAGCGTCTATTATAGCCGGGGAGCTGTTTTTT.

The chain carries TRBV21-1 and TRBJ1-4; the table assigns TRBD1, which was not confirmed against the DNA. TRBV21-1 is a pseudogene. There are 15 residues in the CDR3. The CDR3 DNA reads as TGTGCCAGCAGCAAAGGGGGACAGGGGGGTGAAAAACTGTTTTTT. Protein product: CASSKGGQGGEKLFF.

The rearrangement uses TRBV4-1 and TRBJ1-2, with 7 bases identical to TRBD1. The ends lost 4 bases at V and 3 bases at J; junction bases unmatched: 2. Germline lookup yields CDR1 MGHRA and CDR2 YSYEKL. The CDR3 consists of 13 residues. CDR3 bases: TGCGCCAGCAGCCTCGACAGGGACTATGGCTACACCTTC. This translates into CASSLDRDYGYTF.

V is TRBV4-3 and J is TRBJ2-7, with unresolved D. The ends were cut back, 4 bases at V and 0 bases at J, with 10 bases in the middle. Germline V gene lookup returns CDR1 LGHNA and CDR2 YSLEER. CDR3 length: 14 amino acids. Here the CDR3 DNA reads TGCGCCAGCAGCCCCATGAGGAGCTCCTACGAGCAGTACTTC. Amino acid sequence: CASSPMRSSYEQYF.

The table lists this clone with a count of one. The CDR3 nucleotides are TGTGCCAGCAGTCAAACTAGCGGACTCTCCTACGAGCAGTACTTC. The encoded protein is CASSQTSGLSYEQYF. The chain combines TRBV5-5 with TRBJ2-7, with 8 bases aligning to TRBD2. V lost 5 bases, J lost 0 bases, and 7 bases stayed unmatched. The CDR3 contains 15 residues. CDR1 is SGHKS and CDR2 is YYEKEE in the germline V gene (reference sequence).

V and J are TRBV4-1 and TRBJ2-5; 8 bases map to TRBD2. The trim removed 2 bases at V and 7 bases at J, leaving 9 bases unmatched. Germline V gives CDR1 MGHRA, CDR2 YSYEKL. The CDR3 has 15 residues. CDR3 sequence (DNA): TGCGCCAGCAGCCAAACCGGGACTAGAGGGGGGACCCAGTACTTC. Protein sequence: CASSQTGTRGGTQYF.

In this sample, this clone turned up a few times. This chain connects TRBV28 to TRBJ2-7; 8 nucleotides agree with TRBD2. The germline V gene encodes CDR1 MDHEN and CDR2 SYDVKM. CDR3 length: 15 residues. V shed 3 bases, J shed 5 bases, and the junction held 9 bases outside the gene matches. The CDR3 DNA follows: TGTGCCAGCAGTTTCCTAAGCGGGAGTCCCCACGAGCAGTACTTC. Protein sequence: CASSFLSGSPHEQYF.

V gene TRBV7-6 combines with J gene TRBJ2-7, with 7 bases identical to TRBD2. CDR3 length: 16 amino acids. V dropped 0 bases and J dropped 2; count of bases not matched to a gene: 7. In germline, CDR1 is SGHVS, CDR2 FNYEAQ. The CDR3 DNA is TGTGCCAGCAGCTTAGCGCAGGGCGGGAGCCCCTACGAGCAGTACTTC. Encoded protein: CASSLAQGGSPYEQYF.

The V gene is TRBV4-1, the J gene TRBJ2-5, with 11 bases that match TRBD2. CDR1 and CDR2 from the germline V gene are MGHRA and YSYEKL. The CDR3 extends over 16 amino acids. The V segment lost 4 bases and the J segment 5 bases; nucleotides outside the gene matches: 9. The CDR3 is CASSPGLAGGQETQYF. CDR3 nucleotides: TGCGCCAGCAGCCCCGGGCTAGCGGGAGGACAGGAGACCCAGTACTTC.

The chain employs TRBV4-1 and TRBJ1-4, with D uncertain. This CDR3 region has 17 residues. Germline values: CDR1 MGHRA, CDR2 YSYEKL. V was trimmed by 1 base and J by 0 bases, leaving 12 bases between them. CDR3: CASSQAPFRATNEKLFF. CDR3 nucleotide sequence: TGCGCCAGCAGCCAAGCCCCCTTCCGGGCAACTAATGAAAAACTGTTTTTT.

The chain has TRBV19 and TRBJ1-5; 9 bases align to TRBD1. CDR3 length equals 14 residues. After removal of 1 base from V and 9 bases from J, the junction contained 4 bases not matched to a gene. CDR1 is LNHDA, CDR2 SQIVND, per germline (reference sequence). The CDR3 here is CASSIAQGAPPQHF. The CDR3 DNA reads TGTGCCAGTAGTATAGCACAGGGGGCGCCGCCCCAGCATTTT.

The chain carries TRBV10-3 and TRBJ2-3, with a possible D match to TRBD1 (6 bases). This CDR3 spans 16 amino acids. CDR1 is ENHRY, CDR2 SYGVKD, per germline. V was cut by 3 bases and J by 6 bases, with 19 bases left in between. The CDR3 region is CAISDPDRPKDDTQYF. The CDR3 DNA is TGTGCCATCAGTGACCCTGACAGGCCCAAGGATGATACGCAGTATTTT.

This chain connects TRBV6-5 to TRBJ1-5; D might be TRBD1 (5 bases). Germline CDR1 MNHEY, CDR2 SVGAGI. V was shortened by 3 bases and J by 3 bases, with 12 bases between the two germline ends. This CDR3 has 15 residues. CDR3 coding DNA: TGTGCCAGCAGTTATAAGGCAGGGCCCAATCAGCCCCAGCATTTT. Amino acids: CASSYKAGPNQPQHF.

This clone appeared a single time. Here the CDR3 DNA reads TGTGCCTGGAGTGTGGGACTAGCGTTGGGAGATACGCAGTATTTT. This gives the protein CAWSVGLALGDTQYF. The genes are TRBV30 and TRBJ2-3, with 10 bases aligning to TRBD2. CDR1 and CDR2 (germline): GTSNPN, SVGIG (reference sequence). V trimming: 0 bases; J trimming: 5 bases; junction bases outside the gene matches: 5. This CDR3 spans 15 amino acids.

This clone was seen only once. This chain uses TRBV7-8 with TRBJ2-7; possibly TRBD1 for D (6 bases). The V end lost 1 base, the J end lost 11 bases, and 12 bases lay between the germline ends. The CDR3 has 12 amino acids. CDR1 SGHVS and CDR2 FQNEAQ come from the germline V gene. The CDR3 coding sequence is TGTGCCAGCAGCTTAGGAAACAGGGTCGAGTACTTC. Residues: CASSLGNRVEYF. The entire variable domain, with the rest obtained from reference TRBV7-8 and TRBJ2-7, is as follows: GAGVSQSPRYKVAKRGQDVALRCDPISGHVSLFWYQQALGQGPEFLTYFQNEAQLDKSGLPSDRFFAERPEGSVSTLKIQRTQQEDSAVYLCASSLGNRVEYFGPGTRLTVT.

This chain joins TRBV7-2 and TRBJ2-5; tentative D call: TRBD1 (5 bases). Germline-derived CDR1 and CDR2 are SGHTA and FQGNSA. V shed 2 bases and J shed 4 bases, with 11 bases lying between them. The CDR3 loop spans 14 amino acids. The CDR3 DNA reads as TGTGCCAGCAGCTTATCGAAGGGGCTAGAGACCCAGTACTTC. It is translated as CASSLSKGLETQYF.

The chain has TRBV6-5 and TRBJ2-5; 9 bases fit TRBD1. Germline V CDR1 and CDR2: MNHEY, SVGAGI. The CDR3 sequence is 16 residues long. V was clipped by 2 bases and J by 1 base; unmatched bases: 5. The CDR3 DNA reads as TGTGCCAGCAGTTACCGGGACAGGGTAGGCCAAGAGACCCAGTACTTC. Residues: CASSYRDRVGQETQYF.

The rearrangement uses TRBV13 and TRBJ2-7, with 13 positions matching TRBD2. This CDR3 contains 16 residues. The germline gives CDR1 PRHDT, CDR2 FYEKMQ (reference sequence). V gave up 5 bases and J gave up 3 bases; unmatched junction bases: 7. DNA for the CDR3: TGTGCCAGCAGCGTAAGGACTAGCGGGAGCCGCTACGAGCAGTACTTC. It codes for CASSVRTSGSRYEQYF.

The chain joins TRBV7-2 to TRBJ2-7; tentatively, D is TRBD2 (7 bases). V was clipped by 3 bases and J by 4 bases, with 10 bases between them. This CDR3 is built from 13 residues. Germline values: CDR1 SGHTA, CDR2 FQGNSA. In DNA, the CDR3 is TGTGCCAGCAGCTTGGGGGGGCTGTACGAGCAGTACTTC. Amino acids: CASSLGGLYEQYF.

The chain employs TRBV19 and TRBJ2-3; 7 bases agree with TRBD2. The trim removed 4 bases at V and 3 bases at J, leaving 4 bases unmatched. The CDR3 runs to 14 residues. The germline gives CDR1 LNHDA, CDR2 SQIVND (reference sequence). CDR3 DNA sequence: TGTGCCAGTAGTACATGGACTAGAACAGATACGCAGTATTTT. Amino acid sequence: CASSTWTRTDTQYF.

The V gene is TRBV9, the J gene TRBJ2-7, with D maybe TRBD1 (6 bases). Germline V gene lookup returns CDR1 SGDLS and CDR2 YYNGEE. The CDR3 consists of 14 residues. The germline V and J ends were trimmed by 0 bases and 3 bases, with 10 bases remaining between them. CDR3 in amino acids: CASSVGQGFYEQYF. CDR3 nucleotides: TGTGCCAGCAGCGTAGGGCAGGGGTTCTACGAGCAGTACTTC.

This clone showed up just once. V gene TRBV6-5 combines with J gene TRBJ2-5; tentatively, D is TRBD1 (7 bases). The V gene lost 4 bases and the J gene lost 1 base, with 16 bases spanning the gap. Germline V gene sequence: CDR1 MNHEY, CDR2 SVGAGI. The CDR3 runs to 16 residues. CDR3: CASSSPGGTAQETQYF. The CDR3 coding sequence is TGTGCCAGCAGTTCCCCCGGCGGGACAGCCCAAGAGACCCAGTACTTC.

This chain uses TRBV27 with TRBJ2-7; D is possibly TRBD1 (5 bases). This CDR3 comprises 14 residues. CDR1 and CDR2 (germline): MNHEY, SMNVEV (reference sequence). Trimming shortened V by 7 bases and J by 0 bases, and 13 bases separated the two germline ends. The CDR3 nucleotides read TGTGCCAGCACCATCGATGGGGCCTCCTACGAGCAGTACTTC. Protein: CASTIDGASYEQYF.

The chain recombines TRBV7-9 with TRBJ2-7; TRBD1 agrees at 7 bases. CDR1 SEHNR and CDR2 FQNEAQ come from the germline V gene (reference sequence). After removal of 6 bases from V and 2 bases from J, the junction contained 10 bases not matched to a gene. CDR3 length: 15 amino acids. The CDR3 here is CASSPAQDRPYEQYF. The CDR3 DNA is TGTGCCAGCAGTCCAGCCCAGGACAGGCCCTACGAGCAGTACTTC.

The J gene is TRBJ1-2, the V gene TRBV25-1, with D maybe TRBD1 (5 bases). CDR1 is MGHDK and CDR2 is SYGVNS in the germline V gene. V lost 3 bases, J lost 5 bases, and 7 bases lay in between. The CDR3 loop spans 12 amino acids. CDR3: CASSDRGYGYTF. The CDR3 nucleotides are TGTGCCAGCAGTGACCGGGGGTATGGCTACACCTTC.